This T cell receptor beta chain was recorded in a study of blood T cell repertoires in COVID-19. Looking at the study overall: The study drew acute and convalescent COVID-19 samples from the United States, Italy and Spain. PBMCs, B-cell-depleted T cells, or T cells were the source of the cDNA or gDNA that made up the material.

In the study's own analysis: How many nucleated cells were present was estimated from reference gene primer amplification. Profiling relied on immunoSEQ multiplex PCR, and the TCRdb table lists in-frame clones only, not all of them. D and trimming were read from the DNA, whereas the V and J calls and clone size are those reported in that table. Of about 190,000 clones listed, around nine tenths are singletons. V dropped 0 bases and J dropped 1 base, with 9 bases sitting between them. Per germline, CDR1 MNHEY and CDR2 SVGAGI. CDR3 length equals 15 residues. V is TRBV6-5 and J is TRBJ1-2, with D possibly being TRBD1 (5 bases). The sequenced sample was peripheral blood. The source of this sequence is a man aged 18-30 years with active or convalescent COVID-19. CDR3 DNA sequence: TGTGCCAGCAGTTACTCGGGGCAGCTTAACTATGGCTACACCTTC. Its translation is CASSYSGQLNYGYTF.